This passage covers 29 T cell receptor delta chains from one sample sequenced in a study of gamma-delta chains in newborns, infants, children. TCRdb fed the reads into CATT to redo clone calling. This table has fewer than 8,500 delta-chain clones, approximately 1.5% appearing once. Material: blood. These receptors were taken from a child who was a newborn, infant or young child, either healthy, febrile or measles-vaccinated (not recorded which).

This clone was seen a few times. This sequence may be a read error, since a much larger clone differs from it by one base. This sample includes further DNA sequences coding for the same CDR3. The chain employs TRDV3 and TRDJ1; D possibly uses TRDD1 or TRDD2 (5 bases each). There are 18 residues in the CDR3. The V end was cut by 4 bases, the J end by 1 base, with 28 bases between. Germline V gives CDR1 TVYSNPD, CDR2 GDNSRS (reference sequence). CDR3 sequence (DNA): TGTGCCTCTAGAAATTCTTCCCCCGGAAGGCAGTTCACCGATAAACTCATCTTT. Translation gives CASRNSSPGRQFTDKLIF.

On this clone: TCRdb and the translated DNA give different amino acids at residue 8; the protein presented here is the one translated from the DNA. The V call is TRDV1, the J call TRDJ1, with D perhaps TRDD3 (6 bases). V dropped 0 bases and J dropped 5 bases, with 22 bases sitting between them. The germline gives CDR1 TSWWSYY, CDR2 QGS. This CDR3 comprises 18 residues. The DNA of the CDR3 is TGTGCTCTTGGGGAACTAGGGTCTATTGGGGGGCCCGGGGATAAACTCATCTTT. Encoded protein: CALGELGSIGGPGDKLIF.

Regarding this clone: A read error likely explains why the TCRdb protein, taken from a much larger clone, differs from this DNA's translation at residue 8; the protein shown is translated from the DNA. The V and J genes are TRDV2 and TRDJ3, with 8 nucleotides matching TRDD3. Germline assignment: CDR1 GEAIGNYY and CDR2 EKD. The length of the CDR3 is 17 residues. The J segment lost 0 bases and the V segment lost 7 bases, leaving 7 bases of the junction unmatched. The CDR3 loop is CACDYWGGSWDTRQMFF. For the CDR3, the DNA is TGTGCCTGCGATTACTGGGGGGGCTCCTGGGACACCCGACAGATGTTTTTC.

Notes on this clone: A much bigger clone sits one base away, suggesting this may be a read error. The chain couples TRDV2 to TRDJ3; 11 positions match TRDD3. The length of the CDR3 is 21 residues. Germline CDR1 reads GEAIGNYY; CDR2 reads EKD. V shed 3 bases, J shed 0 bases, and the junction held 12 bases outside the gene matches. The CDR3 coding sequence is TGTGCCTGTGACGCCGTACTGGGGGATATGATAAGCTCCTGGGACACCCGACAGATGTTTTTC. This translates into CACDAVLGDMISSWDTRQMFF.

A few counts support this clone. V usage is TRDV1 and J usage is TRDJ2; D might be TRDD2 or TRDD3, each matching 9 bases. The germline V gene encodes CDR1 TSWWSYY and CDR2 QGS. V was cut by 3 bases and J by 0 bases, with 32 bases left in between. The CDR3 runs 23 residues. The CDR3 here is CALGDGPSYGSGGYSALTAQLFF. The CDR3 region has the DNA TGTGCTCTTGGGGACGGGCCTTCCTACGGATCCGGGGGATACTCGGCTTTGACAGCACAACTCTTCTTT.

This clone was picked up a small number of times. A read error likely explains why the TCRdb protein, taken from a much larger clone, differs from this DNA's translation at residue 14; the protein shown is translated from the DNA. This chain uses TRDV2 with TRDJ3, with 12 bases that match TRDD3. The germline V gene encodes CDR1 GEAIGNYY and CDR2 EKD. The CDR3 sequence is 18 residues long. The CDR3 is CACDTVLGDTWDTQQMFF. CDR3 nucleotides: TGTGCCTGTGACACCGTACTGGGGGATACCTGGGACACCCAACAGATGTTTTTC.

This clone showed up just a few times. TCRdb lists the protein of a much larger clone for this DNA, which differs at residue 7, so this is likely a read error; the protein given here is translated from the DNA itself. The V call is TRDV2, the J call TRDJ3, with no clear D. The CDR3 extends over 17 amino acids. V lost 3 bases and J lost 2, with 13 bases in between. The germline V gene has CDR1 GEAIGNYY and CDR2 EKD. The CDR3 sequence: CACDGVPGTWDTRQMFF. As DNA, the CDR3 is TGTGCCTGTGACGGCGTACCGGGCACCTGGGACACCCGACAGATGTTTTTC.

This clone has a handful of counts. A much bigger clone sits one base away, suggesting this may be a read error. Different DNA sequences within this sample yield the same CDR3. The rearrangement uses TRDV2 and TRDJ3, with 10 bases lining up with TRDD3. This CDR3 region has 20 residues. CDR1 and CDR2 (germline): GEAIGNYY, EKD. V trimming: 3 bases; J trimming: 0 bases; junction bases outside the gene matches: 10. The DNA of the CDR3 is TGTGCCTGTGACTCTCTCACTGGGGGATCCAGCTCCTGGGACACCCGACAGATGTTTTTC. This gives the protein CACDSLTGGSSSWDTRQMFF.

This clone turned up a few times. The chain recombines TRDV1 with TRDJ1; 12 bases map to TRDD3. The length of the CDR3 is 22 residues. J lost 1 base, V lost 5 bases, and 23 bases had no gene match. Germline V CDR1 and CDR2: TSWWSYY, QGS. The CDR3 loop is CALGISFLPRTGGYPITDKLIF. The CDR3 DNA reads TGTGCTCTTGGGATTAGCTTCCTACCCCGTACTGGGGGATACCCTATCACCGATAAACTCATCTTT.

The J gene is TRDJ3, the V gene TRDV2, with 9 nucleotides matching TRDD3. The CDR3 loop spans 17 amino acids. V trimming: 2 bases; J trimming: 2 bases; junction bases outside the gene matches: 3. Germline assignment: CDR1 GEAIGNYY and CDR2 EKD. The CDR3 DNA reads TGTGCCTGTGACAAGCTGGGGGATCCCTGGGACACCCGACAGATGTTTTTC. Translated, it gives CACDKLGDPWDTRQMFF.

About this clone: The protein given by TCRdb reflects a much larger clone and differs at residue 7 from this DNA's translation, likely from a read error; the protein shown is the DNA's translation. The CDR3 bases are TGTGCCTGTGACCCCCTTAGGGCAAGCTCCTGGGACACCCGACAGATGTTTTTC. This encodes CACDPLRASSWDTRQMFF. This sequence joins TRDV2 and TRDJ3; no reliable D call. The germline gives CDR1 GEAIGNYY, CDR2 EKD. This CDR3 is 18 amino acids long. V was shortened by 3 bases and J by 0 bases, with 14 bases between the two germline ends.

Notes on this clone: Just one base apart from a much larger clone, this may be a read error. This chain uses TRDV1 with TRDJ1; 8 nucleotides align to TRDD2. CDR1 TSWWSYY and CDR2 QGS come from the germline V gene. The V and J ends lost 0 bases and 0 bases, in that order; junction bases with no gene match: 21. The CDR3 length is 22 residues. CDR3 protein: CALGELGLPTSPGPEYTDKLIF. CDR3 sequence (DNA): TGTGCTCTTGGGGAACTCGGGCTTCCTACGAGTCCGGGACCCGAATACACCGATAAACTCATCTTT.

On this clone: A much larger clone differs from this one at a single base, so this may be a read error. This specimen includes other DNA sequences encoding the same CDR3. V and J are TRDV2 and TRDJ3; 11 bases align to TRDD3. CDR1 is GEAIGNYY and CDR2 is EKD in the germline V gene. CDR3 length: 23 residues. Germline trimming cut 0 bases from V and 1 base from J; bases unmatched to any gene: 16. The CDR3 sequence: CACDTVYLGDTHSVSWDTRQMFF. In DNA, the CDR3 is TGTGCCTGTGACACCGTGTATTTGGGGGATACGCATTCAGTGTCCTGGGACACCCGACAGATGTTTTTC.

This clone was detected a few times. A much larger clone differs from this one at a single base, so this may be a read error. The V and J genes are TRDV2 and TRDJ3; 11 bases agree with TRDD3. This CDR3 comprises 19 residues. CDR1 is GEAIGNYY, CDR2 EKD, per germline. CDR3 sequence reads: CACDILGDMSSWDTRQTFF. CDR3 DNA sequence: TGTGCCTGTGACATACTGGGGGATATGAGCTCCTGGGACACCCGACAGACGTTTTTC.

This clone was observed a few times. A read error likely explains why the TCRdb protein, taken from a much larger clone, differs from this DNA's translation at residue 11; the protein shown is translated from the DNA. The rearrangement uses TRDV2 and TRDJ2, with 11 bases fitting TRDD3. The CDR3 spans 14 residues. Germline V gene data show CDR1 as GEAIGNYY and CDR2 as EKD. CDR3 bases: TGTGCCTGTGACTTCCTGGGGGATACAGCACGACTCTTCTTT. It encodes CACDFLGDTARLFF.

This clone was detected a few times. The TCRdb protein, from a much larger clone, departs from this DNA's translation at residue 7, likely by read error; the protein shown derives from the DNA. The chain combines TRDV1 with TRDJ1, with D possibly matching TRDD3 (5 bases). Germline CDR1 TSWWSYY, CDR2 QGS. V lost 4 bases, J lost 3 bases, and 24 bases lay in between. The CDR3 covers 18 residues. CDR3 sequence: CALGGYPPTPSRSDKLIF. CDR3 coding DNA: TGTGCTCTTGGGGGATACCCTCCGACCCCCTCGCGGTCCGATAAACTCATCTTT.

The gene calls are TRDV1 and TRDJ1; 9 nucleotides align to TRDD2. This CDR3 region has 21 residues. V shed 3 bases, J shed 4 bases, and the junction held 24 bases outside the gene matches. Germline-derived CDR1 and CDR2 are TSWWSYY and QGS. CDR3 sequence: CALGEGNSFLQRTGDNDKLIF. Here the CDR3 DNA reads TGTGCTCTTGGGGAGGGCAACTCCTTCCTACAAAGAACTGGGGATAACGATAAACTCATCTTT.

This clone turned up a few times. This DNA's translation and the protein TCRdb lists, from a much larger clone, do not match at residue 6, likely due to a read error; the protein shown is translated from the DNA. This chain uses TRDV2 with TRDJ1; TRDD3 agrees at 9 bases. V gave up 3 bases and J gave up 0 bases; unmatched junction bases: 7. The CDR3 loop spans 16 amino acids. Germline CDR1 reads GEAIGNYY; CDR2 reads EKD. CDR3 in DNA: TGTGCCTGTGACTCGCACTGGGGGACCTACACCGATAAACTCATCTTT. This encodes CACDSHWGTYTDKLIF.

This clone is termed medium-sized (0.01 to 0.1%). The rearrangement joins TRDV1 to TRDJ1, with TRDD3 identical over 8 bases. V lost 5 bases to trimming and J lost 7 bases; unmatched junction nucleotides: 21. The V gene's germline CDR1 is TSWWSYY and CDR2 QGS. This CDR3 comprises 18 residues. The CDR3 DNA sequence: TGTGCTCTTGGGAAGGGCCCGTACTGGGGGTTACCGACCCGTAAACTCATCTTT. It translates to CALGKGPYWGLPTRKLIF.

For this clone: A much larger clone lies a single base off, so this may be a read error. At the DNA level, this CDR3 is encoded by other sequences in the same sample as well. V is TRDV1 and J is TRDJ1; D not certain. This CDR3 contains 16 residues. Germline lookup yields CDR1 TSWWSYY and CDR2 QGS. The CDR3 nucleotides read TGTGCCCTTGGGACTCTACGACTACGCGTTATCGATAAACTCATCTTT. Protein sequence: CALGTLRLRVIDKLIF.

Regarding this clone: The junction departs from germline at one end; a sequencing error may be responsible. The same CDR3 arises from other DNA sequences in this sample as well. The chain employs TRDV1 and TRDJ1, with D hard to call. Per the germline V gene, CDR1 is TSWWSYY and CDR2 is QGS. This CDR3 contains 13 residues. The CDR3 sequence is CALGEFYPDKLIF. In DNA form, the CDR3 reads TGTGCTCTTGGGGAATTTTATCCCGATAAGCTCATCTTT.

Remarks on this clone: The protein given by TCRdb reflects a much larger clone and differs at residue 13 from this DNA's translation, likely from a read error; the protein shown is the DNA's translation. The chain combines TRDV2 with TRDJ3; 9 nucleotides align to TRDD3. From germline, CDR1 is GEAIGNYY and CDR2 EKD. The CDR3 length is 18 residues. The CDR3 DNA follows: TGTGCCTGTGACGGGGGATACCCCTTCTCCTGGGACGCCCGACAGATGTTTTTC. This translates into CACDGGYPFSWDARQMFF.

A note on this clone: The TCRdb protein comes from a much larger clone and disagrees with this DNA's translation at residue 6, likely due to a read error; the protein given here is derived from the DNA. The chain has TRDV1 and TRDJ1, with a tentative D call TRDD3 (5 bases). V shed 3 bases and J shed 7 bases, with 12 bases lying between them. This CDR3 has 13 amino acids. The germline CDR1 and CDR2 sequences are TSWWSYY and QGS. The CDR3, as DNA: TGTGCTCTTGGGGATCGATACTCCGGTAAACTCATCTTT. Translating it yields CALGDRYSGKLIF.

Details on this clone: TCRdb has a much larger clone's protein, which differs at residue 5 from the translation of this DNA, likely because of a read error; what is shown is the protein translated from the DNA. The chain employs TRDV1 and TRDJ1; TRDD3 aligns across 11 bases. Looked up from germline, CDR1 is TSWWSYY and CDR2 is QGS. V gave up 3 bases and J gave up 6 bases; unmatched junction bases: 21. CDR3 length: 20 residues. For the CDR3, the DNA is TGTGCTCTTGGGGACAACCTACGAAATGGGGGATACGCAGGAGGGAATAAACTCATCTTT. Translated, it gives CALGDNLRNGGYAGGNKLIF.

V gene TRDV1 combines with J gene TRDJ1; D is perhaps TRDD3 (6 bases). CDR1 and CDR2 from the germline V gene are TSWWSYY and QGS. V lost 7 bases and J 0 bases, leaving 42 bases between the germline ends. The CDR3 is 24 amino acids. CDR3 nucleotides: TGTGCTCTTGAGGGGGGCCTATGGGCTACCCCTTCTCTTTCCCTGGGGATCCACACCGATAAACTCATCTTT. Translation gives CALEGGLWATPSLSLGIHTDKLIF.

V usage is TRDV1 and J usage is TRDJ1; D not resolved. CDR3 length equals 13 residues. Per the germline V gene, CDR1 is TSWWSYY and CDR2 is QGS. Between the trimmed V and J ends, which lost 4 bases and 4 bases, there was a span of 10 bases. The CDR3 DNA sequence: TGTGCTCTTGGGGGCCCGAGGGGCGATAAACTCATCTTT. Protein product: CALGGPRGDKLIF.

A word on this clone: A much larger clone lies one base from this, so it may be a read error. The sample has other DNA sequences that encode this CDR3 too. J is TRDJ2 and V is TRDV2; 9 positions agree with TRDD3. Germline V CDR1 and CDR2: GEAIGNYY, EKD. This CDR3 contains 20 residues. In DNA, the CDR3 is TGCGCCTGTGACACCTCCGATTCTGGGGGATCCAACTCTTTGACAGCACAACTCTTCTTT. It specifies CACDTSDSGGSNSLTAQLFF.

By share, this clone ranks as medium-sized. The J gene is TRDJ1, the V gene TRDV1; TRDD3 matches 10 bases. The CDR3 sequence is 21 residues long. The V segment lost 5 bases and the J segment 0 bases; nucleotides outside the gene matches: 21. Germline values: CDR1 TSWWSYY, CDR2 QGS. CDR3 in amino acids: CALGQNPLYWGINGYTDKLIF. The CDR3 region has the DNA TGTGCTCTTGGGCAAAATCCCCTCTACTGGGGGATTAACGGGTACACCGATAAACTCATCTTT.

This clone was seen only a few times. It differs at one base from a far larger clone, so likely a read error. Other DNA variants within this sample encode the same CDR3. The V and J genes are TRDV2 and TRDJ3; 9 positions agree with TRDD3. From germline, CDR1 is GEAIGNYY and CDR2 EKD. The CDR3 length is 20 residues. In nucleotides, the CDR3 is TGTGCCTGTGACACCGTCCTACTGGGGGACCACGTTTGGGACACCCGACAAATGTTTTTC. Protein product: CACDTVLLGDHVWDTRQMFF.